Sequencing of this T cell receptor (beta chain) was carried out in a study of shared clonotypes between healthy human individuals. Broader study findings: Unshared clonotypes carried lower generation probabilities than those common to all four donors.

Clones were read by immunoSEQ multiplex PCR, and TCRdb kept only the in-frame ones, dropping some. The table includes 2 million to 2.5 million clones, 90% to 95% detected once. Turning to this clone: Its antigen is currently unknown.

The CDR3 loop spans 18 amino acids. In germline, CDR1 is SQVTM, CDR2 ANQGSEA. Trimming removed 0 bases from V and 8 bases from J, with 26 bases in between. Naive CD45RA+ and memory CD45RA-negative subsets were split from CD4+ cells. The TCR originated in a man between 18 and 35 years old in good health. Some clones in this sample may be carry-over from other donors' samples. The V and J genes are TRBV29-1 and TRBJ2-1; possibly TRBD1 for D (6 bases). The sequenced sample was naive CD4+ T cells from PBMCs. Subset defined: CD45RA+ positively selected. The CDR3 spells CSVEETRWGLPARDEQFF. The CDR3 DNA follows: TGCAGCGTTGAAGAGACCCGGTGGGGGCTCCCCGCGCGCGATGAGCAGTTCTTC.